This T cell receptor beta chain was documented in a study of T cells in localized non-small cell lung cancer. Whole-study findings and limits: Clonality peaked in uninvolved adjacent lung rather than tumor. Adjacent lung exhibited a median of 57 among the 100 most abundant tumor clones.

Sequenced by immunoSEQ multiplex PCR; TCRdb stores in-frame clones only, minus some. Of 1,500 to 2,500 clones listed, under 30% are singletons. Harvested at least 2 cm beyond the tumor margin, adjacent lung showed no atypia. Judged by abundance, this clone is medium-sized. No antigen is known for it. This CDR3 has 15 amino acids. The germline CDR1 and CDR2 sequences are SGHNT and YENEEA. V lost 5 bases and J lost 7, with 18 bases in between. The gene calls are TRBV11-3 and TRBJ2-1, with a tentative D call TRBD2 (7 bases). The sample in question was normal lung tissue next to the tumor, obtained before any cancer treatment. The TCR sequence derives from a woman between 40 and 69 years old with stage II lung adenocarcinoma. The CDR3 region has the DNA TGTGCCAGCAGCCCGGGGGCGGGAGACGGGAATGAGCAGTTCTTC. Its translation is CASSPGAGDGNEQFF.